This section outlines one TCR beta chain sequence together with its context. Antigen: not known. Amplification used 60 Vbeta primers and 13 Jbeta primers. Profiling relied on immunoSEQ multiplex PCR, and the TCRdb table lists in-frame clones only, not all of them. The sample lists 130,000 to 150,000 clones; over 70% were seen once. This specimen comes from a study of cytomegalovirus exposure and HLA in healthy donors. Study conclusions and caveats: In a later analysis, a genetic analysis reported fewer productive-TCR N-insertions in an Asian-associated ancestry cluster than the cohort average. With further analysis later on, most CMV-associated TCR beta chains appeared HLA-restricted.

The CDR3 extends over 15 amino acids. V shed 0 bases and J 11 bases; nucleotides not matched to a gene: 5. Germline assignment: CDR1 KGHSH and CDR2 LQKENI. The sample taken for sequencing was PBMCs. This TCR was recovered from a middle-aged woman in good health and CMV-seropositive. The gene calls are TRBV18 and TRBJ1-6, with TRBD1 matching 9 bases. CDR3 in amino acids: CASSPPGQGRTPLHF. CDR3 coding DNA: TGTGCCAGCTCACCACCGGGACAGGGTAGGACACCCCTCCACTTT.